These 17 T cell receptor beta chains were all obtained from the same sample, sequenced in a study of Graves' ophthalmopathy and Graves' hyperthyroidism. Investigators amplified TCR beta CDR3 regions from RNA transcripts. First-round RT-PCR used HTBI primers; second-round multiplex PCR followed. TCRdb reprocessed the multiplex PCR reads with MiXCR, giving one entry per CDR3 protein. Of roughly 610,000 distinct CDR3 sequences listed, 22% are singletons. The source material was peripheral blood. All receptors come from a woman under 30 with stable Graves' hyperthyroidism. Some clones in this sample may be carry-over from other donors' samples.

This clonotype showed up many times. The V and J genes are TRBV27 and TRBJ2-5, with 8 bases lining up with TRBD2. Germline V gene sequence: CDR1 MNHEY, CDR2 SMNVEV (reference sequence). The CDR3 covers 14 residues. The V gene end was trimmed by 1 base and the J gene end by 4 bases; junction bases not matched to a gene: 2. The CDR3 is CASSLLGLAETQYF. The CDR3 region has the DNA TGTGCCAGCAGTTTATTAGGACTAGCAGAGACCCAGTACTTC.

This chain joins TRBV15 and TRBJ2-5; no firm D call. The CDR3 is made up of 14 amino acids. Trimming took 0 bases from V and 4 from J, leaving 9 bases between them. Germline assignment: CDR1 LNHNV and CDR2 YYDKDF (reference sequence). The CDR3 nucleotides are TGTGCCACCAGCAGAGATAAAGTTCGAGAGACCCAGTACTTC. Its translation is CATSRDKVRETQYF.

This clonotype was seen at least ten times. J is TRBJ1-1 and V is TRBV6-4; D is possibly TRBD1 (5 bases). The CDR3 totals 17 residues. Per germline, CDR1 MRHNA and CDR2 SNTAGT. CDR3 bases: TGTTCAGTTAAGAAGGGACTGCGCTACAGAGTGAACACTGAAGCTTTCTTT. This gives the protein CSVKKGLRYRVNTEAFF.

This clonotype was recorded at least ten times. The rearrangement uses TRBV9 and TRBJ2-2, with 8 bases fitting TRBD1. The CDR3 has 16 amino acids. V was pared by 0 bases and J by 1 base, with 2 bases of the junction left unmatched. The V gene's germline CDR1 is SGDLS and CDR2 YYNGEE. The CDR3 region is CASSVAGTGNTGELFF. CDR3 DNA sequence: TGTGCCAGCAGCGTAGCTGGGACAGGGAACACCGGGGAGCTGTTTTTT.

V usage is TRBV20-1 and J usage is TRBJ1-1; D might be TRBD1 (5 bases). The germline V gene encodes CDR1 DFQATT and CDR2 SNEGSKA (reference sequence). The germline V and J ends were trimmed by 3 bases and 1 base, with 18 bases remaining between them. This CDR3 has 16 residues. CDR3 nucleotide sequence: TGCAGTGCTAGGAGCCTGGTCCCGGGGCAGAACACTGAAGCTTTCTTT. Translating gives CSARSLVPGQNTEAFF.

This clonotype was recorded at least ten times. The chain combines TRBV5-6 with TRBJ1-5, with TRBD1 matching 8 bases. The CDR3 loop spans 16 amino acids. The V segment lost 4 bases and the J segment 6 bases; nucleotides outside the gene matches: 12. CDR1 is SGHDT, CDR2 YYEEEE, per germline. DNA for the CDR3: TGTGCCAGCAGCCTTCAGATGACAGGGGCTGGTCAGCCCCAGCATTTT. Protein: CASSLQMTGAGQPQHF.

J is TRBJ1-2 and V is TRBV19; D is undetermined. The CDR3 is made up of 15 amino acids. V lost 4 bases and J 1 base, leaving 13 bases between the germline ends. Germline assignment: CDR1 LNHDA and CDR2 SQIVND (reference sequence). The CDR3 region is CASSKFGILNYGYTF. CDR3 sequence (DNA): TGTGCCAGTAGTAAATTCGGGATACTTAACTATGGCTACACCTTC.

This clonotype was counted at least ten times. An end of the junction does not agree with germline; a read error may underlie this. The rearrangement joins TRBV18 to TRBJ2-7, with D unresolved. The CDR3 totals 8 residues. Per germline, CDR1 KGHSH and CDR2 LQKENI. The CDR3, as DNA: TGTGCCAGCTCACCTCCGGACTTC. This codes for CASSPPDF.

At least ten counts were recorded for this clonotype. One junction end does not reproduce the germline sequence, and a read error may be involved. The chain has TRBV10-3 and TRBJ2-5; D unclear. CDR1 ENHRY and CDR2 SYGVKD come from the germline V gene. The CDR3 contains 11 residues. The CDR3 DNA reads as TGTGCCATCAGGGAGTCCGAGACCCAGTACTTC. Residues: CAIRESETQYF.

This clonotype occurred many times. The chain employs TRBV29-1 and TRBJ2-7, with D unresolved. Germline values: CDR1 SQVTM, CDR2 ANQGSEA. CDR3 length: 14 residues. Trimming removed 4 bases from V and 4 bases from J, with 17 bases in between. The CDR3 loop is CSVVSASAGYEQYF. CDR3 sequence (DNA): TGCAGCGTTGTTTCGGCCTCGGCCGGATACGAGCAGTACTTC.

The sample holds many counts of this clonotype. The J gene is TRBJ2-7, the V gene TRBV6-1, with a tentative D call TRBD1 (5 bases). The CDR3 extends over 15 amino acids. CDR1 MNHNS and CDR2 SASEGT come from the germline V gene. Trimming left V 1 base short and J 3 bases short, with 13 bases between. The chain's CDR3 is CASSEGWAGLYEQYF. In DNA, the CDR3 is TGTGCCAGCAGTGAAGGATGGGCAGGGCTCTACGAGCAGTACTTC.

The chain joins TRBV20-1 to TRBJ2-7, with 11 bases lining up with TRBD2. This CDR3 contains 14 residues. The V gene's germline CDR1 is DFQATT and CDR2 SNEGSKA (reference sequence). Unmatched junction bases numbered 6, after V lost 6 bases and J lost 2 bases. The CDR3 protein is CSANLAGGPYEQYF. In nucleotides, the CDR3 is TGCAGTGCCAATCTAGCGGGGGGTCCCTACGAGCAGTACTTC.

The chain is built from TRBV20-1 and TRBJ2-7, with D unclear. Germline CDR1 reads DFQATT; CDR2 reads SNEGSKA (reference sequence). The CDR3 has 14 residues. The V end lost 0 bases, the J end lost 3 bases, and 12 bases lay between the germline ends. CDR3 in DNA: TGCAGTGCTAGAGATCGTAGGTTCAACTACGAGCAGTACTTC. Translated: CSARDRRFNYEQYF.

This chain uses TRBV6-5 with TRBJ2-2; 8 positions agree with TRBD2. Per germline, CDR1 MNHEY and CDR2 SVGAGI. There are 16 residues in the CDR3. V was pared by 1 base and J by 6 bases, with 7 bases of the junction left unmatched. CDR3 coding DNA: TGTGCCAGCAGTTACTTCGCGGGAGGTGACGCCGGGGAGCTGTTTTTT. Protein sequence: CASSYFAGGDAGELFF.

The genes are TRBV6-2 or TRBV6-3 and TRBJ2-2; a weak D match, TRBD2 (5 bases). This CDR3 is built from 15 residues. Between the trimmed V and J ends, which lost 2 bases and 4 bases, there was a span of 11 bases. Germline assignment: CDR1 MNHEY and CDR2 SVGEGT. CDR3 sequence (DNA): TGTGCCAGCAGTTACAGCACTAGACTCACCGGGGAGCTGTTTTTT. Encoded protein: CASSYSTRLTGELFF.

This chain uses TRBV12-5 with TRBJ1-5; D gene ambiguous. CDR1 and CDR2 from the germline V gene are LGHNT and FRNRAP. The CDR3 sequence is 13 residues long. Trimming shortened V by 1 base and J by 3 bases, and 4 bases separated the two germline ends. The CDR3 is CASGLGDNQPQHF. The CDR3 coding sequence is TGTGCTAGTGGTTTGGGGGACAATCAGCCCCAGCATTTT. Supplemented by reference TRBV12-5 and TRBJ1-5, the full variable domain reads DARVTQTPRHKVTEMGQEVTMRCQPILGHNTVFWYRQTMMQGLELLAYFRNRAPLDDSGMPKDRFSAEMPDATLATLKIQPSEPRDSAVYFCASGLGDNQPQHFGDGTRLSIL.

This clonotype has a handful of counts. The chain combines TRBV5-1 with TRBJ1-3, with TRBD1 as a possible D gene (5 bases). Germline-derived CDR1 and CDR2 are SGHRS and YFSETQ. Between the trimmed V and J ends, which lost 0 bases and 0 bases, there was a span of 7 bases. The CDR3 totals 15 residues. The CDR3 DNA is TGCGCCAGCAGCTTGGCCCAGGGCTCTGGAAACACCATATATTTT. Translating it yields CASSLAQGSGNTIYF.